Below, 32 T cell receptor beta chains from the same sample are listed, as sequenced in a study of blood T cell repertoires in COVID-19. The table came from immunoSEQ multiplex PCR; TCRdb's copy has only in-frame clones and leaves some out. The sample lists about 270,000 clones, about 87% occurring once. Input material: PBMCs or T cells enriched from blood (not recorded which). Receptors were obtained from a woman aged 30 to 39 with acute COVID-19.

This chain uses TRBV5-1 with TRBJ2-3; 7 bases match TRBD2. The J segment lost 4 bases and the V segment lost 5 bases, leaving 13 bases of the junction unmatched. CDR1 and CDR2 from the germline V gene are SGHRS and YFSETQ. This CDR3 is built from 16 residues. Here the CDR3 reads CASRGGSSSKSDTQYF. CDR3 sequence (DNA): TGCGCCAGCAGGGGAGGGTCAAGTAGCAAGTCAGATACGCAGTATTTT.

This rearrangement joins TRBV19 to TRBJ1-3; D perhaps matches TRBD1 (6 bases). In germline, CDR1 is LNHDA, CDR2 SQIVND (reference sequence). V lost 5 bases and J lost 0, with 17 bases in between. This CDR3 region has 17 residues. The CDR3 spells CASSEPQGPNSGNTIYF. The DNA of the CDR3 is TGTGCCAGTAGTGAGCCTCAGGGGCCCAACTCTGGAAACACCATATATTTT.

The CDR3 reads CATSDPAVGGSYEQYF. CDR3 coding DNA: TGTGCCACCAGTGATCCCGCAGTCGGGGGCTCCTACGAGCAGTACTTC. The chain is built from TRBV24-1 and TRBJ2-7, with D perhaps TRBD2 (6 bases). CDR1 KGHDR and CDR2 SFDVKD come from the germline V gene. CDR3 length equals 16 residues. Between the trimmed V and J ends, which lost 3 bases and 0 bases, there was a span of 14 bases.

The V and J genes are TRBV9 and TRBJ1-1, with D perhaps TRBD1 (5 bases). The length of the CDR3 is 17 residues. V lost 4 bases to trimming and J lost 2 bases, with 21 bases between them. CDR1 SGDLS and CDR2 YYNGEE come from the germline V gene. This CDR3 is CASSPSKGQPFNTEAFF. Written as DNA, the CDR3 is TGTGCCAGCAGCCCCTCGAAGGGGCAGCCCTTCAACACTGAAGCTTTCTTT. The full variable domain, its missing parts supplied by reference TRBV9 and TRBJ1-1, is DSGVTQTPKHLITATGQRVTLRCSPRSGDLSVYWYQQSLDQGLQFLIQYYNGEERAKGNILERFSAQQFPDLHSELNLSSLELGDSALYFCASSPSKGQPFNTEAFFGQGTRLTVV.

The rearrangement joins TRBV7-5 to TRBJ2-2; the table names TRBD1, a call not compared with the DNA. TRBV7-5 is a listed pseudogene. This CDR3 is 18 amino acids long. The CDR3 nucleotides read TGTGTCAGAAGCTTAGAGGACAGGGATATCCGAAACACCGGGGAGCTGTTTTTT. Its protein is CVRSLEDRDIRNTGELFF.

V is TRBV19 and J is TRBJ1-2; a weak D match, TRBD1 (6 bases). Germline V gene lookup returns CDR1 LNHDA and CDR2 SQIVND (reference sequence). The CDR3 loop spans 14 amino acids. The V end was cut by 5 bases, the J end by 6 bases, with 16 bases between. This CDR3 reads CASSLSDRFDGYTF. The CDR3 region has the DNA TGTGCCAGTAGTCTCAGTGACAGGTTCGATGGCTACACCTTC.

In nucleotides, the CDR3 is TGCAGCGTTGGAGCGGGAGGGGTCGCCGGGGAGCTGTTTTTT. Its protein is CSVGAGGVAGELFF. The J gene is TRBJ2-2, the V gene TRBV29-1, with TRBD2 matching over 10 bases. The CDR3 covers 14 residues. Germline V CDR1 and CDR2: SQVTM, ANQGSEA. The ends lost 4 bases at V and 6 bases at J; junction bases unmatched: 5.

This clone came up a few times. This chain links TRBV7-9 with TRBJ1-2; D remains ambiguous. Between the trimmed V and J ends, which lost 4 bases and 6 bases, there was a span of 21 bases. Germline assignment: CDR1 SEHNR and CDR2 FQNEAQ (reference sequence). CDR3 length: 16 amino acids. The CDR3 DNA follows: TGTGCCAGCAGCTCCCGGGGAGCGGCCGGAGGAGATGGCTACACCTTC. It is translated as CASSSRGAAGGDGYTF. The variable domain in full, with the rest retrieved from reference TRBV7-9 and TRBJ1-2, is DTGVSQNPRHKITKRGQNVTFRCDPISEHNRLYWYRQTLGQGPEFLTYFQNEAQLEKSRLLSDRFSAERPKGSFSTLEIQRTEQGDSAMYLCASSSRGAAGGDGYTFGSGTRLTVV.

The gene calls are TRBV6-5 and TRBJ2-7, with D perhaps matching TRBD1 (6 bases). Looked up from germline, CDR1 is MNHEY and CDR2 is SVGAGI. V was pared by 0 bases and J by 5 bases, with 14 bases between. The CDR3 runs 15 residues. The CDR3 loop reads CASSYSLGAYDEQYF. CDR3 DNA: TGTGCCAGCAGTTACTCCCTGGGGGCCTATGACGAGCAGTACTTC.

The J gene is TRBJ2-5, the V gene TRBV15; D unclear. V was pared by 5 bases and J by 3 bases, with 7 bases between. CDR3 size: 12 residues. The germline CDR1 and CDR2 sequences are LNHNV and YYDKDF (reference sequence). CDR3 in DNA: TGTGCCACCAGCGGCGGAGAAGAGACCCAGTACTTC. It codes for CATSGGEETQYF.

This chain joins TRBV6-5 and TRBJ1-6; D unclear. This CDR3 is 12 amino acids long. Germline V gene sequence: CDR1 MNHEY, CDR2 SVGAGI. Trimming pared 5 bases from V and 7 bases from J, leaving 6 bases between. The CDR3, as DNA: TGTGCCAGCAGTAGCAAGAATTCACCCCTCCACTTT. It specifies CASSSKNSPLHF.

V usage is TRBV7-9 and J usage is TRBJ2-7, with a possible D match to TRBD1 (6 bases). Germline V CDR1 and CDR2: SEHNR, FQNEAQ (reference sequence). V lost 4 bases to trimming and J lost 2 bases, with 15 bases between them. CDR3 length: 15 residues. This CDR3 is CASSSTGTRPYEQYF. Written as DNA, the CDR3 is TGTGCCAGCAGCTCAACCGGGACAAGACCCTACGAGCAGTACTTC.

V and J are TRBV5-1 and TRBJ2-7, with D maybe TRBD1 (5 bases). Trimming cost V 0 bases and J 6 bases, with 13 bases left between them. The CDR3 length is 14 residues. Per the germline V gene, CDR1 is SGHRS and CDR2 is YFSETQ. The CDR3, as DNA: TGCGCCAGCAGCTTGGCCCAGGGAACTACCGAGCAGTACTTC. It translates to CASSLAQGTTEQYF. Variable domain in full (rest from reference TRBV5-1 and TRBJ2-7): KAGVTQTPRYLIKTRGQQVTLSCSPISGHRSVSWYQQTPGQGLQFLFEYFSETQRNKGNFPGRFSGRQFSNSRSEMNVSTLELGDSALYLCASSLAQGTTEQYFGPGTRLTVT.

The chain has TRBV3-1 (or the pseudogene TRBV3-2) and TRBJ2-2; D possibly corresponds to TRBD2 (6 bases). The CDR3 spans 13 residues. CDR1 LGHDT and CDR2 YNNKEL come from the germline V gene (reference sequence). V lost 1 base and J 7 bases, leaving 7 bases between the germline ends. CDR3 in DNA: TGTGCCAGCAGCCAAGTCGGGGGCGGGGAGCTGTTTTTT. It codes for CASSQVGGGELFF.

The chain recombines TRBV28 with TRBJ1-1, with D possibly TRBD1 on 6 matching bases. Trimming removed 3 bases from V and 6 bases from J, with 17 bases in between. The germline V gene encodes CDR1 MDHEN and CDR2 SYDVKM. This CDR3 is built from 15 residues. CDR3 in amino acids: CASSFWGAGGAEAFF. The CDR3 DNA reads as TGTGCCAGCAGTTTTTGGGGGGCGGGGGGCGCTGAAGCTTTCTTT.

The chain employs TRBV23-1 and TRBJ2-2; TRBD1 matches at 11 bases. TRBV23-1 is an ORF; its function is uncertain. The CDR3 loop spans 15 amino acids. The V and J ends lost 8 bases and 6 bases, in that order; junction bases with no gene match: 8. The CDR3 DNA reads as TGCGCCAGCGGACCGGACAGGGGGCGTGCCGGGGAGCTGTTTTTT. Its protein is CASGPDRGRAGELFF.

The chain combines TRBV7-2 with TRBJ2-2; D call uncertain. Deletions cut 5 bases from V and 3 bases from J, with 4 bases between. Per the germline V gene, CDR1 is SGHTA and CDR2 is FQGNSA. CDR3 length equals 12 residues. CDR3 bases: TGTGCCAGCAGCCCCTACACCGGGGAGCTGTTTTTT. Its protein product is CASSPYTGELFF.

This clone was observed a single time. The chain links TRBV10-1 to TRBJ1-6; TRBD1 matches at 7 bases. Germline V gene sequence: CDR1 WNHNN, CDR2 SYGVQD (reference sequence). The CDR3 runs 17 residues. J gave up 7 bases and V 4 bases, and 13 bases lay outside the gene matches. The CDR3 sequence: CASSVEQKQGTNSPLHF. For the CDR3, the DNA is TGCGCCAGCAGTGTAGAACAAAAACAGGGGACGAATTCACCCCTCCACTTT.

The chain carries TRBV7-2 and TRBJ2-7, with D uncertain. Trimming took 0 bases from V and 2 from J, leaving 8 bases between them. Germline V gene lookup returns CDR1 SGHTA and CDR2 FQGNSA. CDR3 length equals 14 residues. The CDR3, as DNA: TGTGCCAGCAGCTTAGCGTGGCAGACCTACGAGCAGTACTTC. Residues: CASSLAWQTYEQYF. Full variable domain (outside the CDR3, taken from reference TRBV7-2 and TRBJ2-7): GAGVSQSPSNKVTEKGKDVELRCDPISGHTALYWYRQSLGQGLEFLIYFQGNSAPDKSGLPSDRFSAERTGGSVSTLTIQRTQQEDSAVYLCASSLAWQTYEQYFGPGTRLTVT.

This clone was seen a single time. This sequence joins TRBV28 and TRBJ1-6; D may be TRBD1 (5 bases). V was shortened by 7 bases and J by 5 bases, with 15 bases between the two germline ends. This CDR3 comprises 15 residues. The germline gives CDR1 MDHEN, CDR2 SYDVKM. The CDR3 sequence: CASKIQGKDNSPLHF. CDR3 in DNA: TGTGCCAGCAAGATCCAGGGCAAGGATAATTCACCCCTCCACTTT. Variable domain in full (rest from reference TRBV28 and TRBJ1-6): DVKVTQSSRYLVKRTGEKVFLECVQDMDHENMFWYRQDPGLGLRLIYFSYDVKMKEKGDIPEGYSVSREKKERFSLILESASTNQTSMYLCASKIQGKDNSPLHFGNGTRLTVT.

The CDR3 region is CASSQDNSPLHF. CDR3 sequence (DNA): TGTGCCAGCAGTCAGGATAATTCACCCCTCCACTTT. The chain links TRBV2 to TRBJ1-6, with no clear D. Trimming stripped 5 bases from V and 5 bases from J, with 4 bases between. Germline V gene data show CDR1 as SNHLY and CDR2 as FYNNEI. The CDR3 is 12 residues long.

The chain employs TRBV6-4 and TRBJ2-1, with D tentatively TRBD2 (5 bases). The germline V gene has CDR1 MRHNA and CDR2 SNTAGT. This CDR3 contains 14 residues. V was cut by 0 bases and J by 6 bases, with 9 bases left in between. The CDR3, as DNA: TGTGCCAGCAGTGACTCCGCGGAGGTCAATGAGCAGTTCTTC. It yields the protein CASSDSAEVNEQFF.

The chain uses TRBV24-1 and TRBJ2-3; 11 bases are a match to TRBD1. The junction had 1 base not matched to a gene; V was cut back by 5 bases and J by 4 bases. CDR3 length: 14 amino acids. Germline CDR1 is KGHDR and CDR2 is SFDVKD. CDR3 in amino acids: CATSGGQGADTQYF. CDR3 DNA sequence: TGTGCCACCAGTGGGGGACAGGGGGCAGATACGCAGTATTTT.

J is TRBJ2-7 and V is TRBV29-1; D gene uncertain. The germline V gene encodes CDR1 SQVTM and CDR2 ANQGSEA. The ends were cut back, 6 bases at V and 5 bases at J, with 11 bases in the middle. The CDR3 extends over 11 amino acids. CDR3 sequence reads: CSVNHLDEQYF. The CDR3 DNA reads TGCAGCGTCAACCATCTAGACGAGCAGTACTTC.

The CDR3 sequence is CATRFILSTDTQYF. DNA of the CDR3: TGTGCCACTAGATTTATTCTGAGCACAGATACGCAGTATTTT. The rearrangement links TRBV28 to TRBJ2-3; D gene unclear. The CDR3 length is 14 residues. Trimming removed 10 bases at V and 0 bases at J, with 14 bases between. Germline V gene lookup returns CDR1 MDHEN and CDR2 SYDVKM.

The chain couples TRBV12-3 or TRBV12-4 to TRBJ1-4; D remains ambiguous. Between the trimmed V and J ends, which lost 0 bases and 13 bases, there was a span of 9 bases. The CDR3 consists of 12 residues. The CDR3: CASSLANELLFF. CDR3 nucleotide sequence: TGTGCCAGCAGTTTAGCTAATGAGTTACTGTTTTTT.

This clone was counted once. The chain carries TRBV6-4 and TRBJ2-3; no clear D gene. This CDR3 is built from 17 residues. With 2 bases removed from V and 1 base from J, the gap between germline ends came to 16 bases. From germline, CDR1 is MRHNA and CDR2 SNTAGT. As DNA, the CDR3 is TGTGCCAGCAGTGACCGGCCCGCGGCTTGGGGCACAGATACGCAGTATTTT. Its translation: CASSDRPAAWGTDTQYF.

The chain recombines TRBV19 with TRBJ1-6; D not resolved. Germline CDR1 is LNHDA and CDR2 is SQIVND (reference sequence). The CDR3 length is 14 residues. V lost 6 bases, J lost 6 bases, and 12 bases lay in between. In DNA, the CDR3 is TGTGCCAGTAGCCCGCCCGGGGTTAATTCACCCCTCCACTTT. Translated: CASSPPGVNSPLHF.

This chain uses TRBV27 with TRBJ2-1; D is undetermined. This CDR3 comprises 12 residues. Germline V gene sequence: CDR1 MNHEY, CDR2 SMNVEV (reference sequence). Between the trimmed V and J ends, which lost 7 bases and 4 bases, there was a span of 8 bases. The CDR3: CASTDFYNEQFF. The CDR3 bases are TGTGCCAGCACCGACTTTTACAATGAGCAGTTCTTC.

The chain employs TRBV7-2 and TRBJ2-3; tentatively, D is TRBD1 (5 bases). Trimming took 0 bases from V and 5 from J, leaving 9 bases between them. The CDR3 is made up of 14 amino acids. The germline gives CDR1 SGHTA, CDR2 FQGNSA. CDR3 bases: TGTGCCAGCAGCTTAGCTGGGGCTGTAGATACGCAGTATTTT. Translation gives CASSLAGAVDTQYF.

The rearrangement links TRBV10-2 to TRBJ2-1, with 10 bases fitting TRBD2. Germline V CDR1 and CDR2: WSHSY, SAAADI. CDR3 length equals 17 residues. V dropped 4 bases and J dropped 0; count of bases not matched to a gene: 6. CDR3 DNA sequence: TGCGCCAGCAGTGCGGCTAGCGGGAGCGGCTCCTACAATGAGCAGTTCTTC. Its protein product is CASSAASGSGSYNEQFF.

CDR3: CASSALTGLAGEEWGADTQYF. In DNA, the CDR3 is TGTGCCAGCAGTGCTTTAACCGGACTAGCGGGAGAAGAGTGGGGGGCAGATACGCAGTATTTT. The gene calls are TRBV28 and TRBJ2-3; 13 nucleotides align to TRBD2. The germline CDR1 and CDR2 sequences are MDHEN and SYDVKM. This CDR3 is built from 21 residues. J lost 4 bases, V lost 5 bases, and 21 bases had no gene match. Together with reference TRBV28 and TRBJ2-3, the CDR3 gives the full variable domain: DVKVTQSSRYLVKRTGEKVFLECVQDMDHENMFWYRQDPGLGLRLIYFSYDVKMKEKGDIPEGYSVSREKKERFSLILESASTNQTSMYLCASSALTGLAGEEWGADTQYFGPGTRLTVL.